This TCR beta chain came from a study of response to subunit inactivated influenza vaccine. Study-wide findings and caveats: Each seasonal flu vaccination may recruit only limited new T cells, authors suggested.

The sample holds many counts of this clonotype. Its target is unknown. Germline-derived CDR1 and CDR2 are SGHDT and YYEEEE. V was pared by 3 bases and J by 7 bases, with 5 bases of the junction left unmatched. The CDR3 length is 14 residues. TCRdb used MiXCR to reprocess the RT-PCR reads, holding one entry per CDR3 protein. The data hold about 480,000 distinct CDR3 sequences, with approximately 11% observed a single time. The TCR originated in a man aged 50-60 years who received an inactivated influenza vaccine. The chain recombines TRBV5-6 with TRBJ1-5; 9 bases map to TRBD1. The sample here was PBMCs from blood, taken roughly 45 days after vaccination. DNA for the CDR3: TGTGCCAGCAGCTCCACAGGGGGCGGACAGCCCCAGCATTTT. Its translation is CASSSTGGGQPQHF.